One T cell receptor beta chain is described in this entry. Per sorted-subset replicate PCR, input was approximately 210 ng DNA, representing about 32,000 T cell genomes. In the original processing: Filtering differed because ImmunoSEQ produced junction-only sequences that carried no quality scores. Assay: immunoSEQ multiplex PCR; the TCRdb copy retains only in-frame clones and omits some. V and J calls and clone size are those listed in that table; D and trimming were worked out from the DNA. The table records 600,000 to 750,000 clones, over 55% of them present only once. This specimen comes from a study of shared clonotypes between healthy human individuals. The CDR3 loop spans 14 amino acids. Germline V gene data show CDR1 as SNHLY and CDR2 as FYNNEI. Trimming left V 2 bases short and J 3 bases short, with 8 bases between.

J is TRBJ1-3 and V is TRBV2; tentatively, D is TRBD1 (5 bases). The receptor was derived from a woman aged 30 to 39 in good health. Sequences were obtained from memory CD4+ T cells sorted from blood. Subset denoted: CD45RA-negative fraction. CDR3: CASSEQGGGNTIYF. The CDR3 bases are TGTGCCAGCAGTGAACAGGGAGGTGGAAACACCATATATTTT.